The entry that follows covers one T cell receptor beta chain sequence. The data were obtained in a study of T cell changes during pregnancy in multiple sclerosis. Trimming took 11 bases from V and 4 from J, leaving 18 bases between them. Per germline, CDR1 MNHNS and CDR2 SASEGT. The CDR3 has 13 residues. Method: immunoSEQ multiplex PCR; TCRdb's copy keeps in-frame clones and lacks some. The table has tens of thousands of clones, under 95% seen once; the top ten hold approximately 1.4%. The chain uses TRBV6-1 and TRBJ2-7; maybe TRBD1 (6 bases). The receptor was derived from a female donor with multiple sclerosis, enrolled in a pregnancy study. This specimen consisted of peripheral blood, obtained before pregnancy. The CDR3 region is CAGRSGQRYEQYF. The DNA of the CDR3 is TGTGCCGGTAGATCAGGACAGAGGTACGAGCAGTACTTC.